This TCR beta chain was captured by sequencing in a study of OX40 agonist ivuxolimab in advanced cancers. Germline V gene lookup returns CDR1 GTSNPN and CDR2 SVGIG (reference sequence). V shed 5 bases and J 8 bases; nucleotides not matched to a gene: 10. The CDR3 covers 14 residues. TCRdb's copy holds only in-frame clones and misses some; the assay was immunoSEQ multiplex PCR. The profile covers around 69,000 clones, with 83% appearing a single time and 0.55% to 0.8% taken by the ten largest. The TCR was taken from an adult with an advanced solid tumor such as melanoma, head and neck, liver or kidney cancer. Source: CD4+ or CD8+ T cells sorted from blood, taken in a trial of the OX40 agonist ivuxolimab. This sequence joins TRBV30 and TRBJ1-4; the match to TRBD1 covers 8 bases. Here the CDR3 reads CAWGSGQGGEKLFF. CDR3 nucleotides: TGTGCCTGGGGGTCCGGACAGGGAGGAGAAAAACTGTTTTTT.